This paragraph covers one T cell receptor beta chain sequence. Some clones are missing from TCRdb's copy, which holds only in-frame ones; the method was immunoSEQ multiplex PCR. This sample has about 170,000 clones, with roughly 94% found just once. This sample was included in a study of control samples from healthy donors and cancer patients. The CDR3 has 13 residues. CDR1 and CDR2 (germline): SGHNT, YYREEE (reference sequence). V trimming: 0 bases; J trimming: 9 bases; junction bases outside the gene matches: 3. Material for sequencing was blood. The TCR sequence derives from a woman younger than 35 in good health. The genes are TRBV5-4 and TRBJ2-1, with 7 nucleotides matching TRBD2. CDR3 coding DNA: TGTGCCAGCAGCTTGGCCTCTAGCGGTGAGCAGTTCTTC. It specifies CASSLASSGEQFF.